This is a list of T cell receptor beta chains from one sample in a study of T-cell memory formation after mild COVID-19. TCRdb used MiXCR to reprocess the 5' RACE reads, holding one entry per CDR3 protein. The data show about 180,000 distinct CDR3 sequences, more than 15% seen once. Material: PBMCs or a T cell subset sorted from them (not recorded which). Receptors were obtained from an adult woman who had mild COVID-19 (a few samples of this study predate the infection). Cell type and time point are not known. CDR3s include the opening cysteine and the closing phenylalanine or tryptophan. D genes are given only for firm matches. Size is omitted from some rows. Given values are once, few, many or a class for expanded clones.

clone_size,j_call,v_call,d_call,cdr3_nt,cdr3_aa
few,TRBJ1-4,TRBV11-2,-,TGTGCCAGCAGCACAGGGACGGCCTCCGGAAAACTGTTTTTT,CASSTGTASGKLFF
-,TRBJ1-1,TRBV6-1,-,TGTGCCAGCAGTGAGGGTCGAGCACTCGCTGAAGCTTTCTTT,CASSEGRALAEAFF
-,TRBJ1-3,TRBV7-8,-,TGTGCCAGCAGCTTAGTCAGGCAGGGAATACAGAACACCATATATTTT,CASSLVRQGIQNTIYF
-,TRBJ1-5,TRBV6-1,-,TGTGCCAGCAGTGAAGTGGCCAAGAATCAGCCCCAGCATTTT,CASSEVAKNQPQHF
few,TRBJ2-2,TRBV4-2,-,TGTGCCAGCAGCCAAGATAGGGACTTCCCAACCGGGGAGCTGTTTTTT,CASSQDRDFPTGELFF
few,TRBJ2-7,TRBV12-3/TRBV12-4,TRBD2,TGTGCCAGCAGTTGGACTAGCGGGGGCGAGCAGTACTTC,CASSWTSGGEQYF
many,TRBJ2-5,TRBV5-1,TRBD1,TGCGCCAGCAGCGACAGGGAGGAGACCCAGTACTTC,CASSDREETQYF
few,TRBJ1-2,TRBV29-1,-,TGCAGCGTTGCGGGGTCGGAAGGCTACACCTTC,CSVAGSEGYTF
-,TRBJ2-1,TRBV12-3/TRBV12-4,TRBD2,TGTGCCAGCGGGACCCTAGCGGGAAAAAATGAGCAGTTCTTC,CASGTLAGKNEQFF
few,TRBJ2-1,TRBV7-2,TRBD2,TGTGCCAGCAGGTCCGCGGGGGGGGTTGAGCAGTTCTTC,CASRSAGGVEQFF
-,TRBJ1-6,TRBV7-2,-,TGTGCCAGCAGTCAGGGGAGTTCACCCCTCCACTTT,CASSQGSSPLHF
few,TRBJ1-1,TRBV6-1,TRBD1,TGTGCCAGCAGACCCGGGACAGGGAACACTGAAGCTTTCTTT,CASRPGTGNTEAFF
few,TRBJ1-1,TRBV12-3/TRBV12-4,-,TGTGCCAGCAGTTCGGTACCCCACGAGGCTTTCTTT,CASSSVPHEAFF
many,TRBJ2-7,TRBV20-1,TRBD1,TGCAGTGCTAGAGCATCGTTACAGGGGGCGGGGTTCGAGCAGTACTTC,CSARASLQGAGFEQYF
-,TRBJ1-6,TRBV7-9,-,TGTGCCAGCAGCTTACAAGGCCAGGGGAATTCACCCCTCCACTTT,CASSLQGQGNSPLHF
few,TRBJ2-7,TRBV10-3,TRBD2,TGTGCCATCAGTGCCGTAGTCCGGGAGGCAGGGCAGTACTTC,CAISAVVREAGQYF